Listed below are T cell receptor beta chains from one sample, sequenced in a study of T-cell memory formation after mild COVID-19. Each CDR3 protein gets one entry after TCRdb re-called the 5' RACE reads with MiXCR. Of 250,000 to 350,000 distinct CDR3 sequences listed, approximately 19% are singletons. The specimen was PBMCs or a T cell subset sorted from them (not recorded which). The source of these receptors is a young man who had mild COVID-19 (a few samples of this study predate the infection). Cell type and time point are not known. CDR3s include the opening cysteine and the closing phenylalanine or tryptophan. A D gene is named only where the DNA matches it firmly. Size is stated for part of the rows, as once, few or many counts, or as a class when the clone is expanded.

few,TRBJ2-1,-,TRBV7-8,CASSFLGPNNEQFF,TGTGCCAGCAGCTTCCTGGGCCCCAACAATGAGCAGTTCTTC
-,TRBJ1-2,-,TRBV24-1,CATSDFFRDSGYTF,TGTGCCACCAGTGATTTTTTCCGGGATTCGGGCTACACCTTC
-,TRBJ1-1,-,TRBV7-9,CASSLEGGRTEAFF,TGTGCCAGCAGCTTAGAGGGGGGCCGGACTGAAGCTTTCTTT
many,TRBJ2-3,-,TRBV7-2,CASSLNRDTQYF,TGTGCCAGCAGCTTGAATAGGGATACGCAGTATTTT
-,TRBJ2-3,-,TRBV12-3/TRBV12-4,CASRAISTDTQYF,TGTGCCAGCAGGGCAATTAGCACAGATACGCAGTATTTT
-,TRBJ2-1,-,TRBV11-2,CASSPPRSGSYNEQFF,TGTGCCAGCAGCCCTCCAAGGAGCGGCTCCTACAATGAGCAGTTCTTC
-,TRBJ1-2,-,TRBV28,CASSSAVRAGYTF,TGTGCCAGCAGTTCCGCGGTTCGGGCGGGCTACACCTTC
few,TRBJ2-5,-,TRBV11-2,CASSQVTGFETQYF,TGTGCCAGCAGCCAAGTAACAGGTTTCGAGACCCAGTACTTC
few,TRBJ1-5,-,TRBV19,CASNSLNQPQHF,TGTGCCAGTAACAGCCTTAATCAGCCCCAGCATTTT
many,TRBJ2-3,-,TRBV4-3,CASSQEERTADTQYF,TGCGCCAGCAGCCAAGAGGAAAGGACCGCAGATACGCAGTATTTT
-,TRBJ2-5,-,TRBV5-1,CASRLGVEETQYF,TGCGCCAGCAGGTTGGGGGTAGAAGAGACCCAGTACTTC
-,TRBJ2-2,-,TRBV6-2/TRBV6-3,CASSQITDRTGGELFF,TGTGCCAGCAGTCAAATCACAGACAGGACCGGAGGGGAGCTGTTTTTT
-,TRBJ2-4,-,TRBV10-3,CASLGGGLGVQYF,TGTGCCAGTCTGGGCGGGGGCCTGGGGGTTCAGTACTTC
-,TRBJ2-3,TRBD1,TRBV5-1,CASNRDRAIGTDTQYF,TGCGCCAGCAATAGGGACAGGGCCATTGGAACAGATACGCAGTATTTT
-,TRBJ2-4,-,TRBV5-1,CASSFPDGKNIQYF,TGCGCCAGCAGCTTCCCCGACGGCAAAAACATTCAGTACTTC
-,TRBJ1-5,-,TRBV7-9,CASSADVNQPQHF,TGTGCCAGCAGCGCGGACGTAAATCAGCCCCAGCATTTT
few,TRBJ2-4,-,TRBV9,CASSLHRAGNIQYF,TGTGCCAGCAGCCTCCACAGAGCAGGAAACATTCAGTACTTC
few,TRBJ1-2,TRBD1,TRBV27,CASQKGAEGYF,TGTGCCAGTCAAAAGGGGGCCGAAGGATACTTC
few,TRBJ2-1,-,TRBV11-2,CASSFSKHGLDEQFF,TGTGCCAGCAGCTTCAGTAAACACGGGTTGGATGAGCAGTTCTTC
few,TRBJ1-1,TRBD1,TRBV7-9,CASSQSGQGFEAFF,TGTGCCAGCAGCCAGTCGGGACAGGGCTTTGAAGCTTTCTTT
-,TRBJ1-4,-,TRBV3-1,CASSQRDRNEKLFF,TGTGCCAGCAGCCAACGGGATCGGAATGAAAAACTGTTTTTT
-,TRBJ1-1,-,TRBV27,CASMPDRGTEAFF,TGTGCCAGCATGCCCGACCGGGGCACTGAAGCTTTCTTT
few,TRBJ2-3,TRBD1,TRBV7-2,CASSSDRVMDTQYF,TGTGCCAGCAGCTCGGACAGGGTTATGGATACGCAGTATTTT
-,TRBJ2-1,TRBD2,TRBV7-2,CASSLDRLAHDEQFF,TGTGCCAGCAGCTTAGACCGACTAGCGCACGATGAGCAGTTCTTC
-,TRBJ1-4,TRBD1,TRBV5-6,CASSPRTGVKLFF,TGTGCCAGCAGCCCCAGGACAGGGGTAAAACTGTTTTTT
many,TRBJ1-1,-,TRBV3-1,CASSHPGAMNTEAFF,TGTGCCAGCAGCCATCCAGGGGCGATGAACACTGAAGCTTTCTTT
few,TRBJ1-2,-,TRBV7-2,CASSREGTIYGYTF,TGTGCCAGCAGCCGTGAGGGGACCATCTATGGCTACACCTTC
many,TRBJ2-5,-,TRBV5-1,CASSLTDRRETQYF,TGCGCCAGCAGTCTGACGGATAGGCGAGAGACCCAGTACTTC
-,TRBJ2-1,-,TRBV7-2,CASSFGRNEQFF,TGTGCCAGCAGCTTCGGGCGGAATGAGCAGTTCTTC
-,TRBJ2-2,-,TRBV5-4,CASSARGTWNTGELFF,TGTGCCAGCAGCGCTCGGGGGACGTGGAACACCGGGGAGCTGTTTTTT